The rows below give T cell receptor beta chains drawn from one sample of a study of cytomegalovirus exposure and HLA in healthy donors. The table came from immunoSEQ multiplex PCR; TCRdb's copy has only in-frame clones and leaves some out. The sample shows 200,000 or so clones, roughly 74% of them seen only once. The sample consisted of PBMCs. These receptors all stem from a woman in her twenties or thirties in good health and CMV-seropositive. The CDR3 runs from the conserved cysteine through the conserved F or W. D genes are given only for firm matches. Rows may omit the clone size; those that give it use once, few, many or a size class.

v_gene	d_gene	abundance	j_gene	CDR3aa	CDR3nt
TRBV2	NA	NA	TRBJ1-4	CASRALLSGEKLFF	TGTGCCAGCAGGGCACTCCTTTCAGGGGAAAAACTGTTTTTT
TRBV2	TRBD1	NA	TRBJ2-7	CASKDRDIYEQYF	TGTGCCAGCAAGGACAGGGATATCTACGAGCAGTACTTC
TRBV2	TRBD1	NA	TRBJ1-2	CASSSDRAHYGYTF	TGTGCCAGCAGTTCGGACAGGGCTCACTATGGCTACACCTTC
TRBV27	NA	NA	TRBJ2-1	CASSSSAALNNEQFF	TGTGCCAGCAGCTCTTCGGCGGCCCTCAACAATGAGCAGTTCTTC
TRBV5-1	NA	NA	TRBJ2-7	CASSLDTVDEQYF	TGCGCCAGCAGCTTGGATACGGTCGACGAGCAGTACTTC
TRBV27	NA	NA	TRBJ2-5	CASSFMAGQETQYF	TGTGCCAGCAGTTTCATGGCAGGCCAAGAGACCCAGTACTTC
TRBV18	TRBD1	NA	TRBJ2-5	CASSLDRGQTQYF	TGTGCCAGCTCACTAGACAGGGGACAGACCCAGTACTTC
TRBV5-1	NA	NA	TRBJ2-1	CASSLAVLREQFF	TGCGCCAGCAGCTTGGCGGTTCTGCGTGAGCAGTTCTTC
TRBV14	TRBD2	once	TRBJ2-1	CASSLRGGPNTEQFF	TGTGCCAGCAGCCTTCGGGGGGGCCCCAACACCGAGCAGTTCTTC
TRBV29-1	NA	NA	TRBJ1-1	CSVKRTEAFF	TGCAGCGTTAAGAGGACTGAAGCTTTCTTT
TRBV11-2	NA	NA	TRBJ1-1	CASSTRGATEAFF	TGTGCCAGCAGCACCCGGGGGGCCACTGAAGCTTTCTTT
TRBV7-9	TRBD2	NA	TRBJ2-5	CASSRTSGETQYF	TGTGCCAGCAGCCGGACTAGTGGAGAGACCCAGTACTTC
TRBV13	NA	NA	TRBJ2-7	CASSLLQGGDEQYF	TGTGCCAGCAGCTTATTACAGGGTGGGGACGAGCAGTACTTC
TRBV4-1	TRBD2	NA	TRBJ2-7	CASSPPLAGLYEQYF	TGCGCCAGCAGCCCTCCCCTAGCGGGATTGTACGAGCAGTACTTC
TRBV27	TRBD1	NA	TRBJ2-7	CASSLRGTEGYEQYF	TGTGCCAGCAGTTTAAGGGGGACAGAGGGCTACGAGCAGTACTTC
TRBV19	NA	NA	TRBJ2-7	CASRSIVGIDSYEQYF	TGTGCCAGTAGAAGTATAGTGGGCATCGACTCCTACGAGCAGTACTTC
TRBV5-4	NA	NA	TRBJ2-3	CASSFTLGPTQYF	TGTGCCAGCAGCTTCACTCTAGGTCCCACGCAGTATTTT
TRBV7-3	TRBD2	once	TRBJ2-5	CASSNLSGGGQETQYF	TGTGCCAGCAGCAACCTCAGCGGGGGGGGACAAGAGACCCAGTACTTC
TRBV11-1	NA	NA	TRBJ2-5	CASSSSGTTQETQYF	TGTGCCAGCAGCTCATCCGGGACAACTCAAGAGACCCAGTACTTC
TRBV6-6	TRBD1	NA	TRBJ1-2	CASSSTGAFSLYGYTF	TGTGCCAGCAGTTCCACAGGGGCTTTCTCCCTCTATGGCTACACCTTC
TRBV5-1	TRBD1	NA	TRBJ2-2	CASWGQGNTGELFF	TGCGCCAGCTGGGGACAGGGGAACACCGGGGAGCTGTTTTTT
TRBV6-1	NA	once	TRBJ2-3	CASSERRGSTDTQYF	TGTGCCAGCAGTGAACGACGGGGGAGCACAGATACGCAGTATTTT
TRBV7-2	TRBD2	NA	TRBJ2-7	CASSFGGALVREQYF	TGTGCCAGCAGCTTCGGGGGGGCCTTAGTAAGGGAGCAGTACTTC
TRBV2	NA	few	TRBJ2-7	CASSEIRVLSYEQYF	TGTGCCAGCAGTGAAATCCGGGTACTTTCCTACGAGCAGTACTTC
TRBV5-1	NA	NA	TRBJ1-1	CASSFGWVRGAGTEAFF	TGCGCCAGCAGCTTCGGTTGGGTTCGGGGGGCCGGCACTGAAGCTTTCTTT
TRBV14	NA	NA	TRBJ2-1	CASSQDLSGFYNEQFF	TGTGCCAGCAGCCAAGATCTCAGCGGGTTCTACAATGAGCAGTTCTTC
TRBV7-2	TRBD2	NA	TRBJ2-3	CASRIAGGGSTDTQYF	TGTGCCAGCAGGATAGCGGGGGGCGGAAGCACAGATACGCAGTATTTT
TRBV6-7	TRBD1	NA	TRBJ1-3	CASSLPLGQGPSCSGNTIYF	TGTGCCAGCAGCTTACCGTTAGGACAGGGGCCTTCCTGCTCTGGAAACACCATATATTTT
TRBV9	NA	NA	TRBJ1-2	CASSVTLNYGYTF	TGTGCCAGCAGCGTAACCCTAAACTATGGCTACACCTTC
TRBV7-9	NA	NA	TRBJ1-2	CASSFDRWDDYGYTF	TGTGCCAGCAGTTTTGACAGGTGGGACGACTATGGCTACACCTTC
TRBV11-2	NA	NA	TRBJ2-7	CASSQPTGPLYEQYF	TGTGCCAGCAGCCAGCCGACAGGACCTCTCTACGAGCAGTACTTC
TRBV29-1	TRBD1	NA	TRBJ2-7	CSVALQGHYEQYF	TGCAGCGTCGCACTACAGGGGCACTACGAGCAGTACTTC